This T cell receptor beta chain was observed in a study of identical twins. This clonotype showed up just a few times. TCRdb ran MiXCR on the 5' RACE reads and lists one entry per CDR3 protein. The sample has roughly 570,000 distinct CDR3 sequences; 9.5% to 10% are singletons. In germline, CDR1 is ENHRY, CDR2 SYGVKD. The CDR3 has 12 amino acids. Trimming shortened V by 4 bases and J by 8 bases, and 8 bases separated the two germline ends. These data were also reused for a study on yellow fever vaccine responses in identical twins.

The material sequenced was PBMCs. The chain couples TRBV10-3 to TRBJ1-4; D unclear. The clonotype originates from a woman younger than 30 in good health. The CDR3 DNA reads TGTGCCATCAGTGGAGGCACAGAAAAACTGTTTTTT. As protein: CAISGGTEKLFF.